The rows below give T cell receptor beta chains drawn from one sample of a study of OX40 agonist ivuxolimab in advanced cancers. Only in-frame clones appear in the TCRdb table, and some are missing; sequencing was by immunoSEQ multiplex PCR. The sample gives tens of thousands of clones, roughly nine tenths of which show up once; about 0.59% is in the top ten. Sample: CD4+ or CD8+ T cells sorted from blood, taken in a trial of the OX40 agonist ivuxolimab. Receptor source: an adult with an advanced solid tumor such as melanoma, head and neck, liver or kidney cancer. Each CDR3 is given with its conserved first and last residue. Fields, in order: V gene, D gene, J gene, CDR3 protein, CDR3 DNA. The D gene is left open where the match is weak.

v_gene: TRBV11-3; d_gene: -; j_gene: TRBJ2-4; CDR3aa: CASSSGNIQYF; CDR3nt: TGTGCCAGCAGCTCAGGAAACATTCAGTACTTC
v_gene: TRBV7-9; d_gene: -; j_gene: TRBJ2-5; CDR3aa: CASSPGGRQGPETQYF; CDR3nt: TGTGCCAGCAGCCCGGGCGGGCGGCAGGGGCCAGAGACCCAGTACTTC
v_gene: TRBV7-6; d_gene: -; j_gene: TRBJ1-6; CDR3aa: CASSSNLGSPLHF; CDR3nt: TGTGCCAGCAGTTCTAATCTCGGTTCACCCCTCCACTTT
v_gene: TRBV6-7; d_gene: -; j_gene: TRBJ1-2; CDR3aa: CASSYSIREGGPVPGYTF; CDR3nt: TGTGCCAGCAGTTACTCGATTCGGGAAGGGGGACCGGTCCCTGGCTACACCTTC
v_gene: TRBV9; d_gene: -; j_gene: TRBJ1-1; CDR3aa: CASSTTVNTEAFF; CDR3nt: TGTGCCAGCAGCACGACAGTGAACACTGAAGCTTTCTTT
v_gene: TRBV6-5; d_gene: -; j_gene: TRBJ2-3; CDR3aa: CASSTPVSGADTQYF; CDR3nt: TGTGCCAGCAGCACTCCCGTCTCCGGGGCAGATACGCAGTATTTT
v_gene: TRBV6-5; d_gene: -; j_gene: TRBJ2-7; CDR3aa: CASSYDISYEQYF; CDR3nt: TGTGCCAGCAGTTACGACATCTCCTACGAGCAGTACTTC
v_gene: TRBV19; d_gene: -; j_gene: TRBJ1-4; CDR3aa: CATRLATAREKLFF; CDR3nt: TGTGCCACCCGTTTGGCCACAGCCCGGGAAAAACTGTTTTTT
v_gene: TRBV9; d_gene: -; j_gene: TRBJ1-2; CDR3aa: CASSEGRVGYTF; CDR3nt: TGTGCCAGCAGCGAAGGAAGGGTTGGCTACACCTTC
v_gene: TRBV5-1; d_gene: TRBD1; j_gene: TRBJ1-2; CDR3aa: CASSLGQPGGYTF; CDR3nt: TGCGCCAGCAGCCTGGGACAGCCCGGAGGCTACACCTTC
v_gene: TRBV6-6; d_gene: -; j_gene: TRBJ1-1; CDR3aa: CASSSTAGNTEAFF; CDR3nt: TGTGCCAGCAGTTCCACCGCGGGGAACACTGAAGCTTTCTTT
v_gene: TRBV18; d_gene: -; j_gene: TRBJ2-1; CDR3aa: CASSPPQISSYNEQFF; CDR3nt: TGTGCCAGCTCACCACCCCAGATAAGCTCCTACAATGAGCAGTTCTTC
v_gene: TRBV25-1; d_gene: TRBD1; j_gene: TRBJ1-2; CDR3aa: CASSEFGGQGDANYGYTF; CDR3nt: TGTGCCAGCAGTGAATTTGGGGGGCAGGGGGACGCTAACTATGGCTACACCTTC
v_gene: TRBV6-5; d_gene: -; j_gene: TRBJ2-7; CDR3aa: CASRGRDFGYEQYF; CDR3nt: TGTGCCAGCAGAGGCCGGGACTTTGGTTACGAGCAGTACTTC
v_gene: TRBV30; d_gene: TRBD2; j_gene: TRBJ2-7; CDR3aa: CAWSSGETYEQYF; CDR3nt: TGTGCCTGGAGTAGCGGGGAGACCTACGAGCAGTACTTC